This TCR beta chain appears in the sequencing data of a study of technical replicates of blood from a few donors. Produced via immunoSEQ multiplex PCR; TCRdb's table is partial and in-frame only. The table includes more than 90,000 clones, 90% to 97% detected once. This CDR3 comprises 18 residues. Germline V lookup: CDR1 SGHKS, CDR2 YYEKEE (reference sequence). V lost 4 bases to trimming and J lost 3 bases; unmatched junction nucleotides: 16. The sequencing sample was made of T cells isolated from PBMCs. The origin of this receptor is a human donor in good health. This chain connects TRBV5-5 to TRBJ2-4, with 7 nucleotides matching TRBD1. DNA for the CDR3: TGTGCCAGCAGCCATCCACAGGGGTCTAATCCCGGCAAAAACATTCAGTACTTC. Translation gives CASSHPQGSNPGKNIQYF.